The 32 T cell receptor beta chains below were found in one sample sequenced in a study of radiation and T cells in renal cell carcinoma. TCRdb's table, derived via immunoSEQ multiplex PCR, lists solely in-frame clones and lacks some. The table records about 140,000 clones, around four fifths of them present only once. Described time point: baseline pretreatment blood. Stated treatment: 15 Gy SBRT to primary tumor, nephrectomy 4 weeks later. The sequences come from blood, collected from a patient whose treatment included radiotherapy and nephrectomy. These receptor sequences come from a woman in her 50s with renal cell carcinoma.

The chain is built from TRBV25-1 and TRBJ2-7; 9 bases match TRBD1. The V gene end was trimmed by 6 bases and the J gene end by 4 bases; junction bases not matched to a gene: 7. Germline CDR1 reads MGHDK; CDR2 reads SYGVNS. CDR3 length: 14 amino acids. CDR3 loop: CASRPPGQGYEQYF. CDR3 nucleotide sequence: TGTGCCAGCAGACCGCCGGGACAGGGTTACGAGCAGTACTTC.

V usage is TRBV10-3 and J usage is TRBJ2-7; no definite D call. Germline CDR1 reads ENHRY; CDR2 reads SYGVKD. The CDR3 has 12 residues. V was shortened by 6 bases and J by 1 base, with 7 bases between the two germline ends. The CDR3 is CAIRSSSYEQYF. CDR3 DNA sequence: TGTGCCATCAGGTCAAGTTCCTACGAGCAGTACTTC.

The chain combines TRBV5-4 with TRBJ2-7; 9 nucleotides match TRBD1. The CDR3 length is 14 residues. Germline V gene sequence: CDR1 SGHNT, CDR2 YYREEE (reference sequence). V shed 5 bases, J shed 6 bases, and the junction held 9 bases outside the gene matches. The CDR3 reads CASSWGTGLAEQYF. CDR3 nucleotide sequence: TGTGCCAGCAGTTGGGGGACAGGGCTAGCCGAGCAGTACTTC.

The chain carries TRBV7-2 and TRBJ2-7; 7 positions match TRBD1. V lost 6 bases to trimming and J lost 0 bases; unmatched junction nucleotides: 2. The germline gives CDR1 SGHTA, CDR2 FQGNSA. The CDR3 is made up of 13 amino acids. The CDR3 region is CASRDRNSYEQYF. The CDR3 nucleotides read TGTGCCAGCAGGGACAGGAACTCCTACGAGCAGTACTTC.

CDR3 nucleotides: TGTGCCAGTAATGGCTACACCTTC. Amino acid sequence: CASNGYTF. The gene calls are TRBV6-7 and TRBJ1-2, with no clear D. TRBV6-7 belongs to the ORF category, with a function that is uncertain. Trimming took 9 bases from V and 6 from J, leaving 2 bases between them. The CDR3 spans 8 residues.

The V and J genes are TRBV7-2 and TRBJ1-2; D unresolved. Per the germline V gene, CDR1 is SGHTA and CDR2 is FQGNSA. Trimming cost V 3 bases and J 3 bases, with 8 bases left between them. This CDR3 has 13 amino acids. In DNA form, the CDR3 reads TGTGCCAGCAGCTTGAACAACGACTATGGCTACACCTTC. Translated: CASSLNNDYGYTF.

The CDR3 bases are TGTGCCAGCAGTTACTCCACGGGGACAGGAGATACTGAAGCTTTCTTT. This translates into CASSYSTGTGDTEAFF. The gene calls are TRBV6-5 and TRBJ1-1; TRBD1 matches 8 bases. From germline, CDR1 is MNHEY and CDR2 SVGAGI. V shed 0 bases, J shed 5 bases, and the junction held 8 bases outside the gene matches. The CDR3 length is 16 residues.

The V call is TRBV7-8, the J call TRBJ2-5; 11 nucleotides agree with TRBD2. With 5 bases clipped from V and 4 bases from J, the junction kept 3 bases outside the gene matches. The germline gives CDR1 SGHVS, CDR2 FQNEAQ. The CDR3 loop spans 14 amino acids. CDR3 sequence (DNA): TGTGCCAGCAGCATCGGACTAGCGGGAGAGACCCAGTACTTC. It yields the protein CASSIGLAGETQYF.

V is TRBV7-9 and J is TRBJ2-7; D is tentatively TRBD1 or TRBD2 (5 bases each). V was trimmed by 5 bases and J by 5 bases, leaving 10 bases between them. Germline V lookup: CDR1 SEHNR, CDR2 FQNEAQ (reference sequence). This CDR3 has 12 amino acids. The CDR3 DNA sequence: TGTGCCAGCAGCCATGGGGACCACGAGCAGTACTTC. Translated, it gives CASSHGDHEQYF. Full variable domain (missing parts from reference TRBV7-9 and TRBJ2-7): DTGVSQNPRHKITKRGQNVTFRCDPISEHNRLYWYRQTLGQGPEFLTYFQNEAQLEKSRLLSDRFSAERPKGSFSTLEIQRTEQGDSAMYLCASSHGDHEQYFGPGTRLTVT.

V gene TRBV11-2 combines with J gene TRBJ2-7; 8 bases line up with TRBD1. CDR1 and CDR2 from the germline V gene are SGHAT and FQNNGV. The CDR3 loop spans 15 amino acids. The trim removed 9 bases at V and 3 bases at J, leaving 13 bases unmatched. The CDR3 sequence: CASRSQGAGIYEQYF. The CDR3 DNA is TGTGCCAGTAGATCGCAGGGGGCCGGTATCTACGAGCAGTACTTC.

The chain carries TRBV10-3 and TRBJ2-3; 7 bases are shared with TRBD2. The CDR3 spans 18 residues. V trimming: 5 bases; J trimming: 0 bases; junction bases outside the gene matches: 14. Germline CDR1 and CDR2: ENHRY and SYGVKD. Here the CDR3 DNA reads TGTGCCATCAGTACCCCGATGGGGGGGATGGGTAGCACAGATACGCAGTATTTT. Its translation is CAISTPMGGMGSTDTQYF.

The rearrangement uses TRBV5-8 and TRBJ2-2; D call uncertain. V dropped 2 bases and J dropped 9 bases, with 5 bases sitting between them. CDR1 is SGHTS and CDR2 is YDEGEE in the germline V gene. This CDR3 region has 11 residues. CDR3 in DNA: TGTGCCAGCAGCTTTTTGCGGGAGCTGTTTTTT. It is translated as CASSFLRELFF.

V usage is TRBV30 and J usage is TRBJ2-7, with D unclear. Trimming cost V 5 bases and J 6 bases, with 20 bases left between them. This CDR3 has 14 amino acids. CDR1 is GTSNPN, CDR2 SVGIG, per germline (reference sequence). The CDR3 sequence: CAWGRMPPRGEQYF. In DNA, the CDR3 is TGTGCCTGGGGTAGGATGCCGCCGCGCGGCGAGCAGTACTTC.

The CDR3 region has the DNA TGTGCCAGCAAAAGTGGGGACGGGGAGCTGTTTTTT. This encodes CASKSGDGELFF. The chain recombines TRBV28 with TRBJ2-2; D remains unclear. V was shortened by 7 bases and J by 7 bases, with 10 bases between the two germline ends. In germline, CDR1 is MDHEN, CDR2 SYDVKM. The CDR3 length is 12 residues.

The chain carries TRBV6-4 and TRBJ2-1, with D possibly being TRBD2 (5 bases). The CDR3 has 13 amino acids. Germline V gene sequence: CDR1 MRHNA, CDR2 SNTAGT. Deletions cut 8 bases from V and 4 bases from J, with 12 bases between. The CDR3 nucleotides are TGTGCCAGCCTAGAACCGGGGTACAATGAGCAGTTCTTC. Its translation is CASLEPGYNEQFF.

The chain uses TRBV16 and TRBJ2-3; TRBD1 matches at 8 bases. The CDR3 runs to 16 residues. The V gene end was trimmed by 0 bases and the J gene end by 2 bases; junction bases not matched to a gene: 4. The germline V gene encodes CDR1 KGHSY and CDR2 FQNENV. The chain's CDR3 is CASSQSWTGTTDTQYF. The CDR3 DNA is TGTGCCAGCAGCCAATCTTGGACAGGGACCACAGATACGCAGTATTTT.

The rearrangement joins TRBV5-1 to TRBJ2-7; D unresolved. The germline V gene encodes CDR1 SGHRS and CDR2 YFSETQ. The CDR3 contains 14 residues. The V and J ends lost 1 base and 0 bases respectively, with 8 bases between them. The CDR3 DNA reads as TGCGCCAGCAGCTTGCTGGCGACCTCCTACGAGCAGTACTTC. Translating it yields CASSLLATSYEQYF.

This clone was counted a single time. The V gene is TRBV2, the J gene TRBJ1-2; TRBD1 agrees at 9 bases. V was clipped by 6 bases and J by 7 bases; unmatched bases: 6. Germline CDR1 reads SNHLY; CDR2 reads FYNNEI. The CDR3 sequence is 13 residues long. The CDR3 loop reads CASSWDRAGGYTF. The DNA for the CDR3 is TGTGCCAGCAGCTGGGACAGGGCGGGTGGCTACACCTTC.

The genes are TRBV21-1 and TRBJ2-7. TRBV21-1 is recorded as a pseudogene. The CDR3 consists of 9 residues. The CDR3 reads CASSGPKIF. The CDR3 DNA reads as TGTGCCAGCAGCGGACCTAAGATCTTC.

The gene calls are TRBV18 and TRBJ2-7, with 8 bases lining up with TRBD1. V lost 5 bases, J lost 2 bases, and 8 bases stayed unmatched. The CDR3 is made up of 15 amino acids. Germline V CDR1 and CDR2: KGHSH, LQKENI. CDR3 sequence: CASSDRGPVTYEQYF. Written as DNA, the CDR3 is TGTGCCAGCTCAGACAGGGGCCCTGTCACCTACGAGCAGTACTTC.

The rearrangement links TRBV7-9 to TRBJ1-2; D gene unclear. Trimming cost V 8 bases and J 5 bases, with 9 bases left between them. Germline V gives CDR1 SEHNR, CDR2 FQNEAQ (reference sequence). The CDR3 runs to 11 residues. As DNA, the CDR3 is TGTGCCAGCTGGCCGCGTTATGGCTACACCTTC. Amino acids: CASWPRYGYTF.

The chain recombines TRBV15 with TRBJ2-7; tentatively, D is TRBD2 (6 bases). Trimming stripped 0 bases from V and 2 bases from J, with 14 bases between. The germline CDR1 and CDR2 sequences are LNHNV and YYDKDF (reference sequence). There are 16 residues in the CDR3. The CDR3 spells CATSRDHLGGPYEQYF. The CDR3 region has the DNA TGTGCCACCAGCAGAGATCACCTCGGGGGACCCTACGAGCAGTACTTC.

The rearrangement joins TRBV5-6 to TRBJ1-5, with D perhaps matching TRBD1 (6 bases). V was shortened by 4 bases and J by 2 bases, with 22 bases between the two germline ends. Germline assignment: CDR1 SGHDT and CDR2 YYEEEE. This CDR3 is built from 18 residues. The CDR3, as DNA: TGTGCCAGCAGCATTGGGTCGGGTGGGGGCATGGGCAATCAGCCCCAGCATTTT. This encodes CASSIGSGGGMGNQPQHF. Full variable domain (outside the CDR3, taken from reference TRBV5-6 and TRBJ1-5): DAGVTQSPTHLIKTRGQQVTLRCSPKSGHDTVSWYQQALGQGPQFIFQYYEEEERQRGNFPDRFSGHQFPNYSSELNVNALLLGDSALYLCASSIGSGGGMGNQPQHFGDGTRLSIL.

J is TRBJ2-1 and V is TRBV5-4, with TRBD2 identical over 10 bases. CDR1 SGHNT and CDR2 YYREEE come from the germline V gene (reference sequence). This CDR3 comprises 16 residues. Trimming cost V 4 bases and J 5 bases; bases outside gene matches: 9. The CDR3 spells CASSRPIAGGDNEQFF. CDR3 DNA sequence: TGTGCCAGCAGCAGACCCATAGCGGGGGGCGACAATGAGCAGTTCTTC.

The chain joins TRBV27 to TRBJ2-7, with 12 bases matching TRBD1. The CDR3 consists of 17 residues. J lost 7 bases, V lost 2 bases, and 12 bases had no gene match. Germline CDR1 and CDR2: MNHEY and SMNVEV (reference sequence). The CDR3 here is CASSLGTGGARGMEQYF. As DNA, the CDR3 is TGTGCCAGCAGTTTAGGGACAGGGGGCGCAAGGGGAATGGAGCAGTACTTC.

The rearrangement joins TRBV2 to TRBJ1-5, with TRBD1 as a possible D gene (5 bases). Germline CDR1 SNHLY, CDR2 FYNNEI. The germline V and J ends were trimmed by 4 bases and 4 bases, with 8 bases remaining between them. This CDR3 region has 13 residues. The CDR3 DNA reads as TGTGCCAGCAGTGGGGGGGAGAATCAGCCCCAGCATTTT. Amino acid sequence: CASSGGENQPQHF.

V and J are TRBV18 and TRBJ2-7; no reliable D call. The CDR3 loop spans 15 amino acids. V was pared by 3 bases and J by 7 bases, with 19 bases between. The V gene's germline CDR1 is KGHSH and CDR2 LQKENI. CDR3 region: CASSPGLARLKEQYF. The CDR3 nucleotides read TGTGCCAGCTCACCGGGTTTAGCCCGCCTTAAGGAGCAGTACTTC.

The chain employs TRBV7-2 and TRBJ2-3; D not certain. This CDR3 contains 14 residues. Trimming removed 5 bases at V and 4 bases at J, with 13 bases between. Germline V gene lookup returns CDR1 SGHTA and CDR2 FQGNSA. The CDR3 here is CASSDQSLADTQYF. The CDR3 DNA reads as TGTGCCAGCAGCGACCAGTCGCTAGCAGATACGCAGTATTTT.

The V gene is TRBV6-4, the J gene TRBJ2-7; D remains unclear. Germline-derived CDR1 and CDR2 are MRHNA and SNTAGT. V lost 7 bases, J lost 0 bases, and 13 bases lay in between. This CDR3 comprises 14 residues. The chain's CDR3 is CASTGQSNSYEQYF. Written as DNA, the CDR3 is TGTGCCAGCACCGGTCAAAGTAACTCCTACGAGCAGTACTTC.

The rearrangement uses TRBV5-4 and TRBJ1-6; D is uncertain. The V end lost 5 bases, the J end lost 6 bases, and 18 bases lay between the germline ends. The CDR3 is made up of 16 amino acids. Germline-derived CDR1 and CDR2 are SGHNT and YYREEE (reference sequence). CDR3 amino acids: CASRYGPISSNSPLHF. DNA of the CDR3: TGTGCCAGCAGATACGGACCCATTTCGTCTAATTCACCCCTCCACTTT. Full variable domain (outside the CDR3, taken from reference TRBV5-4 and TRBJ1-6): ETGVTQSPTHLIKTRGQQVTLRCSSQSGHNTVSWYQQALGQGPQFIFQYYREEENGRGNFPPRFSGLQFPNYSSELNVNALELDDSALYLCASRYGPISSNSPLHFGNGTRLTVT.

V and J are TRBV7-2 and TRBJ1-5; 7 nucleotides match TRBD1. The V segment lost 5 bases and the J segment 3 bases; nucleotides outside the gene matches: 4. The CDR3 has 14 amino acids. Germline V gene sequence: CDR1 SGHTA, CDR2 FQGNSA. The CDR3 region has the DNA TGTGCCAGCAGCCGGGACAGCTCCAATCAGCCCCAGCATTTT. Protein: CASSRDSSNQPQHF.

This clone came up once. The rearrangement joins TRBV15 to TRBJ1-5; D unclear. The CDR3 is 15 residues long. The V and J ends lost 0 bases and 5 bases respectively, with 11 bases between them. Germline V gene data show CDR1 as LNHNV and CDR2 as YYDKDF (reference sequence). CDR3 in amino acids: CATSRDWSPDQPQHF. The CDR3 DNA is TGTGCCACCAGCAGAGATTGGAGTCCAGATCAGCCCCAGCATTTT.